These 3 T cell receptor beta chains share one sample of origin, sequenced in a study of PD-1 blockade in mismatch repair-deficient tumors. Here immunoSEQ multiplex PCR was the method, and the copy in TCRdb shows in-frame clones only, minus some. The table shows about 19,000 clones, with around 79% occurring only once. The specimen was PBMCs, collected 52 weeks after starting pembrolizumab. All receptors come from an adult with mismatch repair-deficient cancer.

This chain joins TRBV7-6 and TRBJ1-1; the D gene is possibly TRBD1 (6 bases). The germline V and J ends were trimmed by 1 base and 2 bases, with 11 bases remaining between them. The CDR3 is made up of 15 amino acids. Germline CDR1 SGHVS, CDR2 FNYEAQ. CDR3 in DNA: TGTGCCAGCAGCTTAGACCCAGGGGTCAACACTGAAGCTTTCTTT. Translating it yields CASSLDPGVNTEAFF.

The chain carries TRBV30 and TRBJ1-2, with D tentatively TRBD1 (6 bases). The CDR3 runs 12 residues. CDR1 is GTSNPN, CDR2 SVGIG, per germline (reference sequence). Deletions cut 3 bases from V and 4 bases from J, with 9 bases between. DNA for the CDR3: TGTGCCTGGAGCCGGGACACCTATGGCTACACCTTC. Translation gives CAWSRDTYGYTF. The full variable domain, with the rest looked up from reference TRBV30 and TRBJ1-2, is SQTIHQWPATLVQPVGSPLSLECTVEGTSNPNLYWYRQAAGRGLQLLFYSVGIGQISSEVPQNLSASRPQDRQFILSSKKLLLSDSGFYLCAWSRDTYGYTFGSGTRLTVV.

The chain has TRBV7-3 and TRBJ1-1, with D possibly matching TRBD1 (6 bases). This CDR3 is 15 amino acids long. CDR1 and CDR2 from the germline V gene are SGHTA and FQGTGA. V was shortened by 0 bases and J by 0 bases, with 8 bases between the two germline ends. The CDR3 spells CASSLTGQLNTEAFF. The DNA of the CDR3 is TGTGCCAGCAGCTTAACCGGACAGTTGAACACTGAAGCTTTCTTT. Full variable domain (outside the CDR3, taken from reference TRBV7-3 and TRBJ1-1): GAGVSQTPSNKVTEKGKYVELRCDPISGHTALYWYRQSLGQGPEFLIYFQGTGAADDSGLPNDRFFAVRPEGSVSTLKIQRTERGDSAVYLCASSLTGQLNTEAFFGQGTRLTVV.